The sample holds a few counts of the clone carrying this T cell receptor (beta chain). The antigen is unknown. Reverse transcribing all isolated RNA meant expressed TCRB transcripts were sequenced. Clones were sequenced by immunoSEQ multiplex PCR, and TCRdb holds only the in-frame ones, with some missing. The sample lists around 360,000 clones, roughly 12% occurring once. These data come from a study of beta chain features in type 1 diabetes. The CDR3 covers 15 residues. The V gene end was trimmed by 2 bases and the J gene end by 6 bases; junction bases not matched to a gene: 10. The germline CDR1 and CDR2 sequences are SGDLS and YYNGEE. Whole-study findings and limits: Moderate but significant shortening of TCRB CDR3s was recorded in all four CD4+ subsets from Type 1 diabetes patients.

The chain couples TRBV9 to TRBJ2-5, with 7 bases aligning to TRBD1. This TCR came from a woman under 30 with type 1 diabetes. The sequencing sample was made of naive CD4+ T cells from blood. CDR3 amino acids: CASSVTGNQGQTQYF. CDR3 nucleotide sequence: TGTGCCAGCAGCGTGACAGGGAACCAGGGGCAGACCCAGTACTTC.